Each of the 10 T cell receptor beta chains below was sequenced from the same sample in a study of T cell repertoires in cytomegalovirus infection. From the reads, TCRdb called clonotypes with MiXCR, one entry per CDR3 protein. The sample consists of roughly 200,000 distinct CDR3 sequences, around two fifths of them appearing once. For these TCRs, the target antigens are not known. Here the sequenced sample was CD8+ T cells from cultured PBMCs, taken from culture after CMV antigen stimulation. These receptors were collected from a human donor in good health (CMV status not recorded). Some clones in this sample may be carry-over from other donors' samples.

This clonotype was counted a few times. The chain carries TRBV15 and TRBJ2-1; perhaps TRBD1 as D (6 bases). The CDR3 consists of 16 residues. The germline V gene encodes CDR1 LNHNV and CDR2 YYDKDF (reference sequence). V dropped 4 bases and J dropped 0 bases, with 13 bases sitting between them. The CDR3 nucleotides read TGTGCCACCAGCAAGTTTCAGGGGAGCTCCTACAATGAGCAGTTCTTC. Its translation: CATSKFQGSSYNEQFF.

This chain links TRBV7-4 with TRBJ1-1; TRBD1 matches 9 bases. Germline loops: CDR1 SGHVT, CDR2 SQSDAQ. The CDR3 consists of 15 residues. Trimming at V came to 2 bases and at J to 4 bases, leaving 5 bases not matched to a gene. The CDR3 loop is CASSLPSTGGTEAFF. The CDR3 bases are TGTGCCAGCAGCTTACCCTCGACAGGGGGCACTGAAGCTTTCTTT.

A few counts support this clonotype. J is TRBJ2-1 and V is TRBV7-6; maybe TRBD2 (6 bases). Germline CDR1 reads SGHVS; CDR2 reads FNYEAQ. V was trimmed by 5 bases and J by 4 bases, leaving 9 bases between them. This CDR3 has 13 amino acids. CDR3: CASSPLAYNEQFF. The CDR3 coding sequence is TGTGCCAGCAGCCCACTAGCTTACAATGAGCAGTTCTTC.

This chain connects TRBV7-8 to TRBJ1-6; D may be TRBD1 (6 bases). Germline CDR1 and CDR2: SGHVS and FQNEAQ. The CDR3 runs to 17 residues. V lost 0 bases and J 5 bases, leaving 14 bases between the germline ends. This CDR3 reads CASSLAFIPGDNSPLHF. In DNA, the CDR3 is TGTGCCAGCAGCTTAGCGTTTATCCCAGGGGATAATTCACCCCTCCACTTT.

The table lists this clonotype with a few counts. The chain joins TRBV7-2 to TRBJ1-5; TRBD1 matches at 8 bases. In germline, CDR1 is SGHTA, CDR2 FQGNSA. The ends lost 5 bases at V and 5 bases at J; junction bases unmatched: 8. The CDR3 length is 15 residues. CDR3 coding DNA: TGTGCCAGCAGCATGGGGACAGGATCCCATCAGCCCCAGCATTTT. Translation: CASSMGTGSHQPQHF. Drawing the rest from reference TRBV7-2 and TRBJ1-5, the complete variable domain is GAGVSQSPSNKVTEKGKDVELRCDPISGHTALYWYRQSLGQGLEFLIYFQGNSAPDKSGLPSDRFSAERTGGSVSTLTIQRTQQEDSAVYLCASSMGTGSHQPQHFGDGTRLSIL.

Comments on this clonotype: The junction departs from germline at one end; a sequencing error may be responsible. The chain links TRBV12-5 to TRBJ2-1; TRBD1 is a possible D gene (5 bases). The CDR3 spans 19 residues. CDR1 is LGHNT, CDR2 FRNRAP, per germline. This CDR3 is CASGLVSVIGAVPYKAQFF. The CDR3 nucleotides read TGTGCTAGTGGTTTGGTATCGGTAATAGGGGCCGTCCCCTACAAGGCGCAGTTTTTC.

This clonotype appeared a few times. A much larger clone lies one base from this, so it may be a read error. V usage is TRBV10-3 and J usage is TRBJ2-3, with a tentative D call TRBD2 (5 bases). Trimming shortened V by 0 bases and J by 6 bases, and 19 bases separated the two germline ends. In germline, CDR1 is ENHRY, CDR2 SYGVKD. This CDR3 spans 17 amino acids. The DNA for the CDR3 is TGTGCCATCAGTGAGTCTCGTAGCGAGGGCGGCGGGGATACGCAGTATTTT. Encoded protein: CAISESRSEGGGDTQYF.

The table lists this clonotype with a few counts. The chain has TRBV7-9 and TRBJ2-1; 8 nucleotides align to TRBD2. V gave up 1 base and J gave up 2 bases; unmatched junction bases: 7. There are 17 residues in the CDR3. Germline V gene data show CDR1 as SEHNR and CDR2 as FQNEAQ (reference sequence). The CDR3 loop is CASSLVGSGTAYNEQFF. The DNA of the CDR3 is TGTGCCAGCAGCTTAGTAGGTAGCGGGACCGCCTACAATGAGCAGTTCTTC.

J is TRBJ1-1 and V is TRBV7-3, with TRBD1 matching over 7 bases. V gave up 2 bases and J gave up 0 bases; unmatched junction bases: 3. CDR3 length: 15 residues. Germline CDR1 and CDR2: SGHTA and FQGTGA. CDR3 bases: TGTGCCAGCAGCTTACTCGACAGGGTGAACACTGAAGCTTTCTTT. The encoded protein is CASSLLDRVNTEAFF. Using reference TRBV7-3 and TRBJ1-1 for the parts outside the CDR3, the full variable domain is GAGVSQTPSNKVTEKGKYVELRCDPISGHTALYWYRQSLGQGPEFLIYFQGTGAADDSGLPNDRFFAVRPEGSVSTLKIQRTERGDSAVYLCASSLLDRVNTEAFFGQGTRLTVV.

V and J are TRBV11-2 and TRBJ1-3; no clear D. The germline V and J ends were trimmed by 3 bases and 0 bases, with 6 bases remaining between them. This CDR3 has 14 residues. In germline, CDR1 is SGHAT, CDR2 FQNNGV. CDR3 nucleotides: TGTGCCAGCAGCTTGGGTAGCTCTGGAAACACCATATATTTT. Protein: CASSLGSSGNTIYF.